Listed below are T cell receptor beta chains from one sample, sequenced in a study of blood T cell repertoires in COVID-19. The assay was immunoSEQ multiplex PCR, and TCRdb's table has in-frame clones only and misses some. The table has about 140,000 clones, 79% seen once. Sequenced material: peripheral blood. All receptors derive from a man in his fifties with active or convalescent COVID-19. Both conserved end residues are part of each CDR3. Fields, in order: CDR3 DNA, CDR3 protein, J gene, clone size, V gene, D gene. D genes are given only for firm matches. Clone size is stated in some rows and not others, as once, few, many or a class when expanded.

DNA: TGTGCCAGCAGCACGACAGGGGGCGCCGCAGATACGCAGTATTTT
CDR3: CASSTTGGAADTQYF
J: TRBJ2-3
size: .
V: TRBV5-4
D: TRBD1

DNA: TGTGCCAGCAGCTTGGGTGGGGGAGGGCCGACAGATACGCAGTATTTT
CDR3: CASSLGGGGPTDTQYF
J: TRBJ2-3
size: .
V: TRBV5-4
D: TRBD2

DNA: TGTGCCATCAGTGAGTCTTGGGTGAGAGGGAATACTGAAGCTTTCTTT
CDR3: CAISESWVRGNTEAFF
J: TRBJ1-1
size: .
V: TRBV10-3
D: .

DNA: TGTGCCAGCAGCAAAGAACAGTTCTACGAGCAGTACTTC
CDR3: CASSKEQFYEQYF
J: TRBJ2-7
size: .
V: TRBV21-1
D: .

DNA: TGTGCCAGCAGCTGGTACAGGGGAGGCACCTACGAGCAGTACTTC
CDR3: CASSWYRGGTYEQYF
J: TRBJ2-7
size: .
V: TRBV5-6
D: .

DNA: TGTGCCAGCAGCCTAGCGGGAGGGCCGTACAATGAGCAGTTCTTC
CDR3: CASSLAGGPYNEQFF
J: TRBJ2-1
size: .
V: TRBV7-3
D: TRBD2

DNA: TGTGCCAGCAGTTTAGGGCGGGGGTTCACCGGGGAGCTGTTTTTT
CDR3: CASSLGRGFTGELFF
J: TRBJ2-2
size: many
V: TRBV27
D: TRBD2

DNA: TGTGCCAGCAGCTTAGAGCGACAGGGTCAAGAGACCCAGTACTTC
CDR3: CASSLERQGQETQYF
J: TRBJ2-5
size: .
V: TRBV11-2
D: TRBD1

DNA: TGTGCCAGCAGCCAAGGACAGCCGGGACTAGCGGGAGTTGAGCAGTTCTTC
CDR3: CASSQGQPGLAGVEQFF
J: TRBJ2-1
size: .
V: TRBV14
D: TRBD2

DNA: TGTGCCAGCTCACTTTGGACTAGCGGGAGCTCCTACAATGAGCAGTTCTTC
CDR3: CASSLWTSGSSYNEQFF
J: TRBJ2-1
size: .
V: TRBV18
D: TRBD2

DNA: TGCGCCAGCAGCCTAGGACTAGCGGGAGGGGAAGAGCAGTACTTC
CDR3: CASSLGLAGGEEQYF
J: TRBJ2-7
size: .
V: TRBV5-1
D: TRBD2

DNA: TGTGCCAGCAGCCAATATTCGGGACAGATGAACACTGAAGCTTTCTTT
CDR3: CASSQYSGQMNTEAFF
J: TRBJ1-1
size: once
V: TRBV7-9
D: TRBD1

DNA: TGTGCCAGCAGCTTGGACAGTTTCACTGAAGCTTTCTTT
CDR3: CASSLDSFTEAFF
J: TRBJ1-1
size: .
V: TRBV5-4
D: .

DNA: TGTGCCAGCAGCTCCCCAGGGACTAGCCCATCGGCCCAGTACTTC
CDR3: CASSSPGTSPSAQYF
J: TRBJ2-7
size: .
V: TRBV13
D: TRBD2

DNA: TGTGCCAGCTCACCATCCCCGGGACAGGGCTCTCGCCCCTACGAGCAGTACTTC
CDR3: CASSPSPGQGSRPYEQYF
J: TRBJ2-7
size: .
V: TRBV18
D: TRBD1

DNA: TGTGCCAGCAGCCAAGCAGGGGCCCGCACAGATACGCAGTATTTT
CDR3: CASSQAGARTDTQYF
J: TRBJ2-3
size: once
V: TRBV3-1/TRBV3-2
D: .

DNA: TGTGCCAGCAGCTCCTCGTACGGGAGTAACTATGGCTACACCTTC
CDR3: CASSSSYGSNYGYTF
J: TRBJ1-2
size: .
V: TRBV7-2
D: .

DNA: TGTGCCAGTAGTACCCGGACAGACTTCGGTGAAAAACTGTTTTTT
CDR3: CASSTRTDFGEKLFF
J: TRBJ1-4
size: .
V: TRBV19
D: .

DNA: TGTGCCAGCAGCGTGTTCCTCAGCACAGATACGCAGTATTTT
CDR3: CASSVFLSTDTQYF
J: TRBJ2-3
size: .
V: TRBV9
D: .

DNA: TGTGCCAGCAGTTTATGGGGACAGTTGAACACTGAAGCTTTCTTT
CDR3: CASSLWGQLNTEAFF
J: TRBJ1-1
size: .
V: TRBV27
D: TRBD1

DNA: TGTGCCAGCAGTTGGACAGGGTCGGATGGGGCCAACGTCCTGACTTTC
CDR3: CASSWTGSDGANVLTF
J: TRBJ2-6
size: .
V: TRBV27
D: TRBD1

DNA: TGTGCCAGCAGTACCCCGGACAGGGGGCTCGGCTACACCTTC
CDR3: CASSTPDRGLGYTF
J: TRBJ1-2
size: .
V: TRBV6-5
D: TRBD1

DNA: TGTGCCAGCAGCTTAGCAGCGGGAATAGTCTCAGATACGCAGTATTTT
CDR3: CASSLAAGIVSDTQYF
J: TRBJ2-3
size: .
V: TRBV7-9
D: TRBD2

DNA: TGTGCCAGCAGCTCCTTGGGACTAGCAGCTTCCGGGGAGCTGTTTTTT
CDR3: CASSSLGLAASGELFF
J: TRBJ2-2
size: .
V: TRBV11-2
D: TRBD2

DNA: TGTGCCTGGAGTGTTGGGACAGTTTACAATGAGCAGTTCTTC
CDR3: CAWSVGTVYNEQFF
J: TRBJ2-1
size: few
V: TRBV30
D: TRBD1

DNA: TGCGCCAGCAGCTTGGACAGGGCCCGGGGCGGCTACACCTTC
CDR3: CASSLDRARGGYTF
J: TRBJ1-2
size: .
V: TRBV5-1
D: .

DNA: TGTGCCAGCAGTGGGACAGGGACCTTCCTGGAGCAGTACTTC
CDR3: CASSGTGTFLEQYF
J: TRBJ2-7
size: .
V: TRBV2
D: TRBD1

DNA: TGTGCCAGCACCGCCGGAGAGACAGGGAGGTACGAGCAGTACTTC
CDR3: CASTAGETGRYEQYF
J: TRBJ2-7
size: .
V: TRBV6-5
D: .

DNA: TGTGCCAGCAGCTTGGGGCTTACAGGAGTTGGACAGCCCCAGCATTTT
CDR3: CASSLGLTGVGQPQHF
J: TRBJ1-5
size: .
V: TRBV5-5
D: .

DNA: TGTGCCAGTGACGGTTGGGGGGATGGCTACACCTTC
CDR3: CASDGWGDGYTF
J: TRBJ1-2
size: .
V: TRBV2
D: .

DNA: TGTGCCAGCAGCGAGGGGCTAGCGGGAGGGTGGACCGGGGAGCTGTTTTTT
CDR3: CASSEGLAGGWTGELFF
J: TRBJ2-2
size: many
V: TRBV9
D: TRBD2

DNA: TGTGCCAGCAGCGTAGGGGGACAGGGAGGCTATGGCTACACCTTC
CDR3: CASSVGGQGGYGYTF
J: TRBJ1-2
size: few
V: TRBV9
D: TRBD1

DNA: TGCGCCAGCAGCCAAGATCTCCTGAGCATTCAGTACTTC
CDR3: CASSQDLLSIQYF
J: TRBJ2-4
size: .
V: TRBV4-1
D: .

DNA: TGTGCCAGCAGCCACCCGGACAGTTACGAGCAGTACTTC
CDR3: CASSHPDSYEQYF
J: TRBJ2-7
size: .
V: TRBV4-2
D: .

DNA: TGTGCCAGCAGTGTGGACAGGAGGGCGGTCTATAATTCACCCCTCCACTTT
CDR3: CASSVDRRAVYNSPLHF
J: TRBJ1-6
size: .
V: TRBV2
D: TRBD1

DNA: TGTGCCAGCAGCTTCCGGGAAACTGAAGCTTTCTTT
CDR3: CASSFRETEAFF
J: TRBJ1-1
size: .
V: TRBV21-1
D: .

DNA: TGTGCCAGCAACCCGGGACAGGGACCCTACAATGAGCAGTTCTTC
CDR3: CASNPGQGPYNEQFF
J: TRBJ2-1
size: .
V: TRBV27
D: TRBD1

DNA: TGTGCCAGCAGCCCAAGGGATGAGCGGGGGGGCACAGATACGCAGTATTTT
CDR3: CASSPRDERGGTDTQYF
J: TRBJ2-3
size: .
V: TRBV7-3
D: TRBD2

DNA: TGTGCCACCAGCAGAGATGGCAGGGGGCCGGGAAACACCATATATTTT
CDR3: CATSRDGRGPGNTIYF
J: TRBJ1-3
size: .
V: TRBV15
D: TRBD1

DNA: TGTGCCAGCAGCTTGGACTCGACTGAAGCTTTCTTT
CDR3: CASSLDSTEAFF
J: TRBJ1-1
size: .
V: TRBV5-4
D: .

DNA: TGCAGCGTTGACGGGGTAGACTACGAGCAGTACTTC
CDR3: CSVDGVDYEQYF
J: TRBJ2-7
size: once
V: TRBV29-1
D: .

DNA: TGCGCCAGCAGCCAAGATCGGGTGGGTCCTAATGAAAAACTGTTTTTT
CDR3: CASSQDRVGPNEKLFF
J: TRBJ1-4
size: .
V: TRBV4-1
D: .

DNA: TGTGCCAGCAGAAACCAAGTCCCGGACTCTATCGGAGGTGGCTACACCTTC
CDR3: CASRNQVPDSIGGGYTF
J: TRBJ1-2
size: few
V: TRBV27
D: .

DNA: TGTGCCAGCAGCTTCCCAGACAATGAGCAGTTCTTC
CDR3: CASSFPDNEQFF
J: TRBJ2-1
size: .
V: TRBV7-8
D: .

DNA: TGTGCCAGCAGCTTAGTAGGGGGGGGCGCAGATACGCAGTATTTT
CDR3: CASSLVGGGADTQYF
J: TRBJ2-3
size: .
V: TRBV7-2
D: .

DNA: TGTGCCAGTAGTGTAGGGACTTACAATGAGCAGTTCTTC
CDR3: CASSVGTYNEQFF
J: TRBJ2-1
size: .
V: TRBV19
D: .

DNA: TGTGCCACCAGCAGCCCGGGAGAGACCCAGTACTTC
CDR3: CATSSPGETQYF
J: TRBJ2-5
size: .
V: TRBV15
D: .

DNA: TGCAGCGTTGGACAGCAAGAGACCCAGTACTTC
CDR3: CSVGQQETQYF
J: TRBJ2-5
size: .
V: TRBV29-1
D: .

DNA: TGTGCCAGCAGCTTTTCTGGAAACACCATATATTTT
CDR3: CASSFSGNTIYF
J: TRBJ1-3
size: .
V: TRBV28
D: .

DNA: TGTGCCAGCTCACGAGGGACAGCCTACAATGAGCAGTTCTTC
CDR3: CASSRGTAYNEQFF
J: TRBJ2-1
size: .
V: TRBV18
D: TRBD1

DNA: TGTGCCAGCAGTGAAACTAGCTCTGATCCAGATACGCAGTATTTT
CDR3: CASSETSSDPDTQYF
J: TRBJ2-3
size: .
V: TRBV6-1
D: .

DNA: TGTGCCAGCAGTACACAGGGGATAGCCAAAAACATTCAGTACTTC
CDR3: CASSTQGIAKNIQYF
J: TRBJ2-4
size: .
V: TRBV2
D: TRBD1

DNA: TGTGCCAGCAGTCCTTCTAGCGGGAGTGTCACCGGGGAGCTGTTTTTT
CDR3: CASSPSSGSVTGELFF
J: TRBJ2-2
size: .
V: TRBV27
D: TRBD2

DNA: TGTGCCATCAGTGAAAAGAGGGACACAGATACGCAGTATTTT
CDR3: CAISEKRDTDTQYF
J: TRBJ2-3
size: once
V: TRBV10-3
D: .

DNA: TGTGCCAGCAGCCTTACAGCTAACCATCAGCCCCAGCATTTT
CDR3: CASSLTANHQPQHF
J: TRBJ1-5
size: .
V: TRBV28
D: .